A single sample is the source of the 8 T cell receptor beta chains below, sequenced in a study of CD8+CD57+ T cells in acquired aplastic anemia. The authors sequenced patients whose flow cytometry had shown CD8+CD57+ cell expansion. TCR beta VDJ and CDR3 profiling used genomic DNA as template. TCRdb passed the reads through MiXCR, listing each CDR3 protein once. Counted here are 150,000 to 200,000 distinct CDR3 sequences, under 50% occurring once; the ten biggest clones make up about 1.8%. Sequencing was performed on sorted CD4+, CD8+, or CD8+CD57+ T cells (not recorded which) from PBMCs. The receptors were sampled from a human donor with aplastic anemia.

The sample holds many counts of this clonotype. The J gene is TRBJ2-3, the V gene TRBV2; D gene ambiguous. Per the germline V gene, CDR1 is SNHLY and CDR2 is FYNNEI. Deletions cut 0 bases from V and 1 base from J, with 8 bases between. The CDR3 runs 15 residues. This chain's CDR3 is CASSEALPRTDTQYF. CDR3 DNA sequence: TGTGCCAGCAGTGAAGCGCTTCCGCGCACAGATACGCAGTATTTT. The full variable domain, with the rest looked up from reference TRBV2 and TRBJ2-3, is EPEVTQTPSHQVTQMGQEVILRCVPISNHLYFYWYRQILGQKVEFLVSFYNNEISEKSEIFDDQFSVERPDGSNFTLKIRSTKLEDSAMYFCASSEALPRTDTQYFGPGTRLTVL.

There are many counts of this clonotype. V and J are TRBV7-2 and TRBJ2-1; TRBD1 matches at 7 bases. V shed 4 bases, J shed 2 bases, and the junction held 5 bases outside the gene matches. This CDR3 spans 15 amino acids. The germline V gene has CDR1 SGHTA and CDR2 FQGNSA. This CDR3 is CASSYTGTAYNEQFF. The CDR3 bases are TGTGCCAGCAGCTACACCGGGACAGCCTACAATGAGCAGTTCTTC. The whole variable domain, filled in from reference TRBV7-2 and TRBJ2-1, reads GAGVSQSPSNKVTEKGKDVELRCDPISGHTALYWYRQSLGQGLEFLIYFQGNSAPDKSGLPSDRFSAERTGGSVSTLTIQRTQQEDSAVYLCASSYTGTAYNEQFFGPGTRLTVL.

This clonotype turned up a few times. This chain connects TRBV10-2 to TRBJ1-2; D not resolved. V lost 3 bases and J 8 bases, leaving 16 bases between the germline ends. The germline V gene has CDR1 WSHSY and CDR2 SAAADI. The CDR3 loop spans 14 amino acids. CDR3 sequence (DNA): TGCGCCAGCAGTGACGAGGGTTGGGTTAGCGGCTACACCTTC. Protein sequence: CASSDEGWVSGYTF.

This clonotype was seen more than once but under ten times. The genes are TRBV2 and TRBJ1-4, with D hard to call. CDR1 and CDR2 (germline): SNHLY, FYNNEI. V lost 7 bases, J lost 5 bases, and 8 bases lay in between. The CDR3 is made up of 12 amino acids. CDR3 sequence reads: CASKRGNEKLFF. The DNA of the CDR3 is TGTGCCAGCAAGCGGGGAAATGAAAAACTGTTTTTT.

This clonotype was seen many times. The V and J genes are TRBV7-2 and TRBJ2-2; D not resolved. Germline V gene lookup returns CDR1 SGHTA and CDR2 FQGNSA. This CDR3 comprises 11 residues. The V end lost 0 bases, the J end lost 7 bases, and 0 bases lay between the germline ends. CDR3 nucleotides: TGTGCCAGCAGCTTAGCCGGGGAGCTGTTTTTT. This sequence encodes CASSLAGELFF.

This clonotype was seen a single time. V and J are TRBV28 and TRBJ2-7; 13 positions match TRBD2. Germline loops: CDR1 MDHEN, CDR2 SYDVKM. CDR3 length: 18 residues. The V gene end was trimmed by 5 bases and the J gene end by 1 base; junction bases not matched to a gene: 11. DNA for the CDR3: TGTGCCAGCAGTGTCAGGGCACTAGCGGGGGGGGGATCCTACGAGCAGTACGTC. It specifies CASSVRALAGGGSYEQYV.

The J gene is TRBJ2-1, the V gene TRBV7-9, with D hard to call. V dropped 5 bases and J dropped 8 bases, with 13 bases sitting between them. The CDR3 covers 13 residues. Germline loops: CDR1 SEHNR, CDR2 FQNEAQ (reference sequence). Here the CDR3 DNA reads TGTGCCAGCAGCCTTACTGTCTGGGATGAGCAGTTCTTC. The encoded protein is CASSLTVWDEQFF.

The chain couples TRBV10-3 to TRBJ2-1; tentative D call: TRBD2 (6 bases). The germline V gene has CDR1 ENHRY and CDR2 SYGVKD. Trimming pared 8 bases from V and 9 bases from J, leaving 14 bases between. The length of the CDR3 is 12 residues. The CDR3 nucleotides are TGTGCCATCGGTGGAGGGAGCGGTGAGCAGTTCTTC. Protein sequence: CAIGGGSGEQFF.